This passage covers 20 T cell receptor beta chains from one sample sequenced in a study of human CD8 memory T cell subsets. Scientists made TCR beta libraries using UMI-labeled 5' RACE. TCRdb reworked the 5' RACE reads into one entry per CDR3 protein, no DNA. In all, the sample yields roughly 4,000 distinct CDR3 sequences. Sequenced material: CD8+ T cells from PBMCs. These receptors all stem from a human donor in good health.

The chain employs TRBV5-6 and TRBJ2-1. There are 11 residues in the CDR3. CDR1 and CDR2 (germline): SGHDT, YYEEEE. CDR3 sequence: CASSFRDEQFF.

The V call is TRBV14, the J call TRBJ2-1. This CDR3 region has 13 residues. Germline V gene sequence: CDR1 SGHDN, CDR2 FVKESK. CDR3 region: CASSQDPGIEQFF.

The J gene is TRBJ2-1, the V gene TRBV11-2; no DNA is available, so the TRBD1 call from TCRdb remains unchecked. The CDR3 spans 12 residues. CDR1 is SGHAT and CDR2 is FQNNGV in the germline V gene. The CDR3 sequence: CASSRWGDEQFF.

The V call is TRBV27, the J call TRBJ2-5; TCRdb's D call of TRBD1 is untestable without DNA. CDR1 MNHEY and CDR2 SMNVEV come from the germline V gene (reference sequence). The CDR3 extends over 13 amino acids. The CDR3 protein is CASRAPMRETQYF.

According to its frequency, this clonotype is medium-sized. The genes are TRBV5-1 and TRBJ2-7; the TRBD1 assignment by TCRdb is unverifiable without DNA. CDR1 and CDR2 (germline): SGHRS, YFSETQ. The CDR3 runs 13 residues. CDR3 amino acids: CASSWGQGYEQYF.

This sequence joins TRBV5-6 and TRBJ2-7; TCRdb indicates TRBD1, and absent DNA this call remains unverified. From germline, CDR1 is SGHDT and CDR2 YYEEEE. This CDR3 comprises 15 residues. The CDR3 loop reads CASSRGTGFAYEQYF.

The rearrangement uses TRBV7-9 and TRBJ2-7; TCRdb's D call, TRBD2, is unchecked because there is no DNA. Germline values: CDR1 SEHNR, CDR2 FQNEAQ (reference sequence). CDR3 size: 14 residues. This CDR3 is CASSLLAGTYEQYF.

V gene TRBV7-2 combines with J gene TRBJ2-3; without DNA, the TCRdb call of TRBD2 cannot be checked. This CDR3 is 15 amino acids long. From germline, CDR1 is SGHTA and CDR2 FQGNSA. CDR3 loop: CASTLTSASYDTQYF.

The V call is TRBV5-5, the J call TRBJ2-1; with no DNA, the TCRdb D assignment of TRBD1 cannot be verified. Germline lookup yields CDR1 SGHKS and CDR2 YYEKEE (reference sequence). The CDR3 is 15 amino acids. CDR3 region: CASSSPGGANNEQFF. Full variable domain (outside the CDR3, taken from reference TRBV5-5 and TRBJ2-1): DAGVTQSPTHLIKTRGQQVTLRCSPISGHKSVSWYQQVLGQGPQFIFQYYEKEERGRGNFPDRFSARQFPNYSSELNVNALLLGDSALYLCASSSPGGANNEQFFGPGTRLTVL.

The V and J genes are TRBV9 and TRBJ2-3; TCRdb returns TRBD2, unconfirmable since there is no DNA. The germline V gene encodes CDR1 SGDLS and CDR2 YYNGEE. The CDR3 extends over 17 amino acids. CDR3 loop: CASSEGGLAGEGDTQYF.

Frequency places this clonotype as medium-sized (0.01 to 0.1%). V usage is TRBV20-1 and J usage is TRBJ1-5; as DNA is missing, the TRBD1 call by TCRdb cannot be tested. The CDR3 is 14 amino acids. CDR1 is DFQATT and CDR2 is SNEGSKA in the germline V gene (reference sequence). CDR3 in amino acids: CSATGTGDNQPQHF.

This CDR3 is CASRGTLSETQYF. This chain joins TRBV6-6 and TRBJ2-5; TCRdb's D call, TRBD2, is unchecked because there is no DNA. This CDR3 comprises 13 residues. Germline V gene data show CDR1 as MNHNY and CDR2 as SVGAGI (reference sequence).

The chain recombines TRBV10-2 with TRBJ2-1; the D call of TRBD2 rests on TCRdb alone, since no DNA is present to check it. Germline V gene data show CDR1 as WSHSY and CDR2 as SAAADI. This CDR3 has 15 residues. The CDR3 is CASSSLAGEGGEQFF.

The genes are TRBV2 and TRBJ1-1. This CDR3 has 13 amino acids. The germline V gene encodes CDR1 SNHLY and CDR2 FYNNEI. CDR3 sequence: CASSEASDTEAFF. The full variable domain, in which reference TRBV2 and TRBJ1-1 provide the parts outside the CDR3, is EPEVTQTPSHQVTQMGQEVILRCVPISNHLYFYWYRQILGQKVEFLVSFYNNEISEKSEIFDDQFSVERPDGSNFTLKIRSTKLEDSAMYFCASSEASDTEAFFGQGTRLTVV.

The V and J genes are TRBV10-2 and TRBJ2-4; TCRdb's assignment of TRBD2 cannot be checked, as there is no DNA. The CDR3 is 17 residues long. Germline V lookup: CDR1 WSHSY, CDR2 SAAADI. CDR3 in amino acids: CASSERADMLVKNIQYF.

The genes are TRBV20-1 and TRBJ2-3; lacking DNA, the TRBD2 call made by TCRdb goes unchecked. The V gene's germline CDR1 is DFQATT and CDR2 SNEGSKA (reference sequence). The CDR3 length is 19 residues. The CDR3 sequence: CSARDSGSGRALFADTQYF.

The chain links TRBV10-2 to TRBJ2-1; TCRdb designates TRBD2, a call that cannot be tested without DNA. The CDR3 totals 15 residues. Germline V gene lookup returns CDR1 WSHSY and CDR2 SAAADI. CDR3 amino acids: CASRASGKPYNEQFF.

This CDR3 reads CASSPDRVVWEAFF. The V and J genes are TRBV5-1 and TRBJ1-1; TCRdb names TRBD1, which stays unverified in the absence of DNA. The V gene's germline CDR1 is SGHRS and CDR2 YFSETQ. This CDR3 is 14 amino acids long. Based on the CDR3 plus reference TRBV5-1 and TRBJ1-1, the full variable domain is KAGVTQTPRYLIKTRGQQVTLSCSPISGHRSVSWYQQTPGQGLQFLFEYFSETQRNKGNFPGRFSGRQFSNSRSEMNVSTLELGDSALYLCASSPDRVVWEAFFGQGTRLTVV.

This clonotype is deemed medium-sized by its frequency. The V and J genes are TRBV28 and TRBJ2-2; the D gene TCRdb calls, TRBD2, cannot be checked with no DNA. Germline loops: CDR1 MDHEN, CDR2 SYDVKM. The CDR3 is made up of 15 amino acids. The chain's CDR3 is CASSSGTSETGELFF.

J is TRBJ1-1 and V is TRBV7-2; as DNA is missing, the TRBD1 call by TCRdb cannot be tested. Germline V lookup: CDR1 SGHTA, CDR2 FQGNSA. The length of the CDR3 is 15 residues. The CDR3 here is CASSLDWGVGTEAFF.